In its sample, the clone carrying this TCR beta chain was seen a few times. Germline V gene lookup returns CDR1 MNHEY and CDR2 SVGEGT. The CDR3 sequence is 16 residues long. V lost 4 bases, J lost 0 bases, and 15 bases lay in between. The data belong to a study of molecular identifiers for immune sequencing clone quantification. TCRdb re-called the PCR reads with MiXCR, one entry per CDR3 protein. The sample lists about 510,000 distinct CDR3 sequences, roughly 26% occurring once. This receptor was identified in a human donor in good health. Some libraries in this study had Jurkat cell RNA spiked in. Sequenced input: naive CD8+ T cells from blood, with Jurkat cell RNA spiked in. Subset of the sample: FACS-sorted CD8+CD4-CCR7+CD45RA+ naive T cells. The chain joins TRBV6-2 or TRBV6-3 to TRBJ1-2, with D perhaps TRBD1 (5 bases). CDR3 protein: CASSSLEDIANYGYTF. CDR3 coding DNA: TGTGCCAGCAGTTCCCTTGAGGACATAGCTAACTATGGCTACACCTTC.